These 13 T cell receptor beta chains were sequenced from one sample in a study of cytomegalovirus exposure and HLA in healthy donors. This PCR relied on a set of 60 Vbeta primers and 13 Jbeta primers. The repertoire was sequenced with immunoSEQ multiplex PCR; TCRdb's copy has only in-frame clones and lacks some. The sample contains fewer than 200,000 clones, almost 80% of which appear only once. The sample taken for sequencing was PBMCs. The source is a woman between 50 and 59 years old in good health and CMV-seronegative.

DNA of the CDR3: TGCGCCAGCAGCTACGGGACAGCCTTACAAGAGACCCAGTACTTC. Translation gives CASSYGTALQETQYF. V is TRBV5-1 and J is TRBJ2-5, with 7 bases identical to TRBD1. Germline-derived CDR1 and CDR2 are SGHRS and YFSETQ. CDR3 length: 15 amino acids. The trim removed 3 bases at V and 2 bases at J, leaving 7 bases unmatched. Full variable domain (rest looked up from reference TRBV5-1 and TRBJ2-5): KAGVTQTPRYLIKTRGQQVTLSCSPISGHRSVSWYQQTPGQGLQFLFEYFSETQRNKGNFPGRFSGRQFSNSRSEMNVSTLELGDSALYLCASSYGTALQETQYFGPGTRLLVL.

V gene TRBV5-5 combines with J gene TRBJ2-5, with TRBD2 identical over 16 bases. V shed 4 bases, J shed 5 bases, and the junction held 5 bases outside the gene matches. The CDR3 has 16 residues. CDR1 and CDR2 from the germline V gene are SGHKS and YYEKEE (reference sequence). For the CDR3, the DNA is TGTGCCAGCAGCCGCCCGGGACTAGCGGGGGGGGAGACCCAGTACTTC. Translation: CASSRPGLAGGETQYF.

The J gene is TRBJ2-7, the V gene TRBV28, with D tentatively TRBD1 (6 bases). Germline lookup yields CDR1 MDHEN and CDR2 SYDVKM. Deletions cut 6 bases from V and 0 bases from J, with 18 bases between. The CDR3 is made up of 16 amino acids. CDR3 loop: CASSVPRGSNSYEQYF. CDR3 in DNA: TGTGCCAGCAGCGTACCCAGGGGATCCAACTCCTACGAGCAGTACTTC. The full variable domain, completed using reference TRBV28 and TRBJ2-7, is DVKVTQSSRYLVKRTGEKVFLECVQDMDHENMFWYRQDPGLGLRLIYFSYDVKMKEKGDIPEGYSVSREKKERFSLILESASTNQTSMYLCASSVPRGSNSYEQYFGPGTRLTVT.

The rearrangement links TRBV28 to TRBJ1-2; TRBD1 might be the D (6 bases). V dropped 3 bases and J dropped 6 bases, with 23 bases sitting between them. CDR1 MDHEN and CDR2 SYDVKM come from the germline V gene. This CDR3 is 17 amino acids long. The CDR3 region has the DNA TGTGCCAGCAGTTTCCCTTCAGGGGTGGGGGATGGAAATGGCTACACCTTC. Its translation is CASSFPSGVGDGNGYTF.

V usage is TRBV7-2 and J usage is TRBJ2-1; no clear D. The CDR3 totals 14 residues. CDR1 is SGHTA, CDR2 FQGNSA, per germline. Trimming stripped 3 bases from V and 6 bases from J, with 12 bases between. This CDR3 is CASSLILAGNEQFF. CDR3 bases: TGTGCCAGCAGCTTGATATTAGCTGGCAATGAGCAGTTCTTC.

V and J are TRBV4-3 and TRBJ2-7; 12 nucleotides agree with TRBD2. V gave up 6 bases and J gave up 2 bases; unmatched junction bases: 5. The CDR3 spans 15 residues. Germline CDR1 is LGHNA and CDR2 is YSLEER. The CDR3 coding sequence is TGCGCCAGCAGTCATGGGACTAGCGGGCCCTACGAGCAGTACTTC. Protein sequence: CASSHGTSGPYEQYF.

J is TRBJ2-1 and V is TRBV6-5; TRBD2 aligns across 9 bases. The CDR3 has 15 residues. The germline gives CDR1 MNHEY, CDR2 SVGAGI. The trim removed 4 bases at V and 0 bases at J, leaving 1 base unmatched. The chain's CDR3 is CASSWTSDSYNEQFF. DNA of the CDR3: TGTGCCAGCAGTTGGACTAGCGACTCCTACAATGAGCAGTTCTTC.

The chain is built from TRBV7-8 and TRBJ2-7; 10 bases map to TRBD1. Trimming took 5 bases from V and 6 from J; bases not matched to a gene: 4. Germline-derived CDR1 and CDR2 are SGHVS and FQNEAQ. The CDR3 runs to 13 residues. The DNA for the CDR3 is TGTGCCAGCAGCACCGGGACAGGGGTCGAGCAGTACTTC. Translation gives CASSTGTGVEQYF.

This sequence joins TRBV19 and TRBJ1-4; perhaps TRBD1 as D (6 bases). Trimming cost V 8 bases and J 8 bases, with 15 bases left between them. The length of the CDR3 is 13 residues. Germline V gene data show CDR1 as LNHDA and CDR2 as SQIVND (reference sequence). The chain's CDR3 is CASALTGTEKLFF. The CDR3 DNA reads TGTGCCAGTGCGCTAACAGGGACAGAAAAACTGTTTTTT.

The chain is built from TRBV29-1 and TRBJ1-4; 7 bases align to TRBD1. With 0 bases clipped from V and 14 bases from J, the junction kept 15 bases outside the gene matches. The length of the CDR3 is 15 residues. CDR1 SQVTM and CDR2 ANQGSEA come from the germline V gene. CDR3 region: CSVEDGVLGGSTLFF. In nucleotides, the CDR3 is TGCAGCGTTGAAGATGGCGTGTTAGGGGGCTCCACTCTGTTTTTT. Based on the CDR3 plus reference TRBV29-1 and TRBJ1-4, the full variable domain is SAVISQKPSRDICQRGTSLTIQCQVDSQVTMMFWYRQQPGQSLTLIATANQGSEATYESGFVIDKFPISRPNLTFSTLTVSNMSPEDSSIYLCSVEDGVLGGSTLFFGSGTQLSVL.

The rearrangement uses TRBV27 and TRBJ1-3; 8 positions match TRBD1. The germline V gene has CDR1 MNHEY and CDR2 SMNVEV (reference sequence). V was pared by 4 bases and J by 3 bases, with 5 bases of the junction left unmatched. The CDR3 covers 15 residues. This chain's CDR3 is CASSSDRGDGNTIYF. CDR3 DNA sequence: TGTGCCAGCAGTTCCGACAGGGGAGATGGAAACACCATATATTTT.

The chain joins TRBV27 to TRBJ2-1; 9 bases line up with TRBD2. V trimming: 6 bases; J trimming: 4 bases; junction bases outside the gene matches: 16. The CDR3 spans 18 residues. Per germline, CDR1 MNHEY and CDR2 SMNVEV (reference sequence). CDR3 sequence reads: CASSHHAGGGATYNEQFF. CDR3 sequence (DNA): TGTGCCAGCAGCCACCATGCGGGCGGGGGGGCGACTTACAATGAGCAGTTCTTC.

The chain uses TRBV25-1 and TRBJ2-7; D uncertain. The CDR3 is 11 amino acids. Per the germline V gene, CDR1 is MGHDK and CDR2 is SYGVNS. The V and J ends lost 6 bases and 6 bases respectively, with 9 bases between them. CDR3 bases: TGTGCCAGCAGGCTGACTTCCGAGCAGTACTTC. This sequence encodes CASRLTSEQYF.